The 13 T cell receptor beta chains below all came from one sample that was sequenced in a study of blood T cell repertoires in COVID-19. Assay used: immunoSEQ multiplex PCR; TCRdb lists only in-frame clones, some missing. Of roughly 340,000 clones in the sample, roughly 90% were seen once. Sequencing input: peripheral blood. The receptors originated from a woman aged 70 to 79 with COVID-19, enrolled during active disease.

Details on this clone: Germline and junction disagree at one end, which may indicate a read error. The J gene is TRBJ1-5, the V gene TRBV7-2, with TRBD1 identical over 8 bases. Germline CDR1 SGHTA, CDR2 FQGNSA. The CDR3 runs to 13 residues. CDR3 sequence reads: CASSLLGADRGYF. The DNA for the CDR3 is TGTGCCAGCAGCTTATTGGGGGCCGACAGGGGCTATTTT.

In this sample, this clone turned up once. The chain carries TRBV30 and TRBJ2-5, with TRBD1 as a possible D gene (5 bases). From germline, CDR1 is GTSNPN and CDR2 SVGIG (reference sequence). V was cut by 1 base and J by 5 bases, with 11 bases left in between. The CDR3 totals 13 residues. CDR3 in DNA: TGTGCCTGGAGTGAGAAGGGGCGGGAGACCCAGTACTTC. Amino acid sequence: CAWSEKGRETQYF.

Remarks on this clone: At one boundary the junction diverges from the germline segment, which might be a read error. Other DNA sequences of this sample code for an identical CDR3. The V call is TRBV7-2, the J call TRBJ1-5; D call uncertain. CDR3 size: 15 residues. Germline assignment: CDR1 SGHTA and CDR2 FQGNSA. The CDR3 reads CASSFDLGSNQPQHF. The CDR3 coding sequence is TGCGCCAGCAGCTTCGACCTAGGAAGCAATCAGCCCCAGCATTTT.

The CDR3 loop reads CASSSISGYTDTQYF. CDR3 DNA sequence: TGTGCCAGCAGTTCAATTAGCGGTTACACAGATACGCAGTATTTT. The J gene is TRBJ2-3, the V gene TRBV28, with TRBD2 as a possible D gene (6 bases). CDR1 and CDR2 (germline): MDHEN, SYDVKM. V lost 4 bases, J lost 2 bases, and 13 bases lay in between. The CDR3 runs 15 residues.

As concerns this clone: This sample also contains other DNA sequences that code for the same CDR3. The chain carries TRBV18 and TRBJ1-1, with TRBD1 matching over 8 bases. The germline V gene encodes CDR1 KGHSH and CDR2 LQKENI. This CDR3 region has 14 residues. The V gene end was trimmed by 3 bases and the J gene end by 3 bases; junction bases not matched to a gene: 3. The CDR3 DNA reads TGTGCCAGCTCACCCTCGACAGGGGACACTGAAGCTTTCTTT. Translation gives CASSPSTGDTEAFF.

This sequence joins TRBV27 and TRBJ1-1; D is uncertain. Germline assignment: CDR1 MNHEY and CDR2 SMNVEV (reference sequence). The CDR3 is 14 amino acids. Trimming took off 4 bases at V and 5 bases at J, with 14 bases between the two ends. The CDR3 here is CASSSLGVSTEAFF. The DNA of the CDR3 is TGTGCCAGCAGTTCTCTGGGAGTATCTACTGAAGCTTTCTTT.

The rearrangement uses TRBV18 and TRBJ1-1; unclear D gene. V dropped 0 bases and J dropped 1 base, with 9 bases sitting between them. Germline V gene lookup returns CDR1 KGHSH and CDR2 LQKENI. The CDR3 totals 15 residues. The CDR3 nucleotides are TGTGCCAGCTCACCACCGAGCCACGGGAACACTGAAGCTTTCTTT. Its protein product is CASSPPSHGNTEAFF.

The genes are TRBV5-4 and TRBJ2-1; a weak D match, TRBD1 (6 bases). The V end was cut by 3 bases, the J end by 3 bases, with 10 bases between. This CDR3 comprises 14 residues. Per germline, CDR1 SGHNT and CDR2 YYREEE (reference sequence). CDR3 coding DNA: TGTGCCAGCAGCTCACAGGGATTCTACAATGAGCAGTTCTTC. This sequence encodes CASSSQGFYNEQFF. Supplemented by reference TRBV5-4 and TRBJ2-1, the full variable domain reads ETGVTQSPTHLIKTRGQQVTLRCSSQSGHNTVSWYQQALGQGPQFIFQYYREEENGRGNFPPRFSGLQFPNYSSELNVNALELDDSALYLCASSSQGFYNEQFFGPGTRLTVL.

V and J are TRBV28 and TRBJ1-5; 7 bases line up with TRBD1. V trimming: 7 bases; J trimming: 7 bases; junction bases outside the gene matches: 7. Germline V gene lookup returns CDR1 MDHEN and CDR2 SYDVKM. The CDR3 is 13 residues long. The CDR3 DNA is TGTGCCAGCAACACAGGGGCAGGGCAGCCCCAGCATTTT. Translated: CASNTGAGQPQHF.

V is TRBV27 and J is TRBJ2-2; 7 nucleotides align to TRBD2. CDR3 length: 14 amino acids. In germline, CDR1 is MNHEY, CDR2 SMNVEV (reference sequence). V was pared by 4 bases and J by 2 bases, with 1 base of the junction left unmatched. The CDR3 loop is CASSWGGNTGELFF. The CDR3, as DNA: TGTGCCAGCAGTTGGGGGGGTAACACCGGGGAGCTGTTTTTT.

This chain uses TRBV5-1 with TRBJ2-5; D call uncertain. Germline-derived CDR1 and CDR2 are SGHRS and YFSETQ. This CDR3 comprises 13 residues. V was trimmed by 7 bases and J by 4 bases, leaving 14 bases between them. The CDR3 protein is CASSTPPRETQYF. The CDR3 nucleotides read TGCGCCAGCTCCACTCCACCTCGAGAGACCCAGTACTTC.

The chain links TRBV7-8 to TRBJ1-5; D possibly corresponds to TRBD1 (5 bases). V was pared by 3 bases and J by 4 bases, with 13 bases between. This CDR3 comprises 15 residues. Looked up from germline, CDR1 is SGHVS and CDR2 is FQNEAQ. CDR3 loop: CASSLPGGANQPQHF. The DNA for the CDR3 is TGTGCCAGCAGCTTGCCAGGAGGGGCAAATCAGCCCCAGCATTTT.

The chain has TRBV6-2 or TRBV6-3 and TRBJ1-6; D remains ambiguous. Germline lookup yields CDR1 MNHEY and CDR2 SVGEGT. This CDR3 contains 12 residues. Trimming took 4 bases from V and 9 from J, leaving 7 bases between them. The CDR3: CASSSLFSPLHF. The CDR3 DNA sequence: TGTGCCAGCAGTTCGTTGTTTTCACCCCTCCACTTT.